What follows are 8 T cell receptor beta chains derived from one specimen sequenced in a study of human T cells and chemical hapten exposure. One entry per CDR3 protein, called by TCRdb with MiXCR from the RACE reads. The table includes some 71,000 distinct CDR3 sequences, under 13% detected once. Regarding time point: patch test 2, 6 weeks after DPC sensitization. Treatment in this sample: therapeutic diphenylcyclopropenone sensitization with weekly scalp DPC. The input for sequencing was whole blood, taken in connection with sensitization to the hapten diphenylcyclopropenone (DPC). All receptors come from a woman aged 50 to 60 with alopecia areata. Some clones in this sample may be carry-over from other donors' samples.

This clonotype was observed at least ten times. This chain connects TRBV7-6 to TRBJ2-3, with D possibly matching TRBD2 (5 bases). The CDR3 length is 16 residues. With 3 bases removed from V and 0 bases from J, the gap between germline ends came to 13 bases. CDR1 is SGHVS and CDR2 is FNYEAQ in the germline V gene. The CDR3 loop is CASSLGSLSSTDTQYF. CDR3 bases: TGTGCCAGCAGCTTGGGGAGTCTGTCCAGCACAGATACGCAGTATTTT.

The chain uses TRBV12-3 or TRBV12-4 and TRBJ2-3, with D maybe TRBD2 (6 bases). This CDR3 has 15 residues. The V end was cut by 5 bases, the J end by 2 bases, with 14 bases between. This CDR3 is CASSLNAGLTDTQYF. CDR3 DNA: TGTGCCAGCAGTCTAAATGCGGGACTCACAGATACGCAGTATTTT.

This clonotype was detected only a few times. J is TRBJ1-5 and V is TRBV29-1; 7 bases fit TRBD1. Trimming at V came to 3 bases and at J to 5 bases, leaving 4 bases not matched to a gene. Looked up from germline, CDR1 is SQVTM and CDR2 is ANQGSEA. This CDR3 has 13 residues. CDR3: CSVEYDRDQPQHF. The CDR3 region has the DNA TGCAGCGTTGAGTACGACAGGGATCAGCCCCAGCATTTT.

This clonotype was seen ten or more times. In DNA, the CDR3 is TGTGCCAGCAGTGCGGGACTCGTCGCAGATACGCAGTATTTT. It yields the protein CASSAGLVADTQYF. V usage is TRBV7-2 and J usage is TRBJ2-3; tentatively, D is TRBD2 (6 bases). Per the germline V gene, CDR1 is SGHTA and CDR2 is FQGNSA. The V gene lost 6 bases and the J gene lost 4 bases, with 14 bases spanning the gap. The CDR3 runs 14 residues. Full variable domain (rest looked up from reference TRBV7-2 and TRBJ2-3): GAGVSQSPSNKVTEKGKDVELRCDPISGHTALYWYRQSLGQGLEFLIYFQGNSAPDKSGLPSDRFSAERTGGSVSTLTIQRTQQEDSAVYLCASSAGLVADTQYFGPGTRLTVL.

The sample holds many counts of this clonotype. The J gene is TRBJ2-4, the V gene TRBV6-2 or TRBV6-3; 14 positions match TRBD2. The CDR3 runs 18 residues. Germline V gives CDR1 MNHEY, CDR2 SVGEGT. Trimming took 5 bases from V and 3 from J; bases not matched to a gene: 9. CDR3 coding DNA: TGTGCCAGCAGTCCGGGACTAGCGGGAGCTGGAGTCAAAAACATTCAGTACTTC. This gives the protein CASSPGLAGAGVKNIQYF.

The chain joins TRBV2 to TRBJ1-1; D remains ambiguous. Germline loops: CDR1 SNHLY, CDR2 FYNNEI. The CDR3 length is 11 residues. The V end was cut by 10 bases, the J end by 8 bases, with 14 bases between. The CDR3 DNA follows: TGTGCCACCTTAAAATATCCCGAAGCTTTCTTT. Its protein is CATLKYPEAFF.

This clonotype came up a few times. V and J are TRBV11-2 and TRBJ2-7; D is unresolved. V lost 3 bases and J 2 bases, leaving 8 bases between the germline ends. The CDR3 contains 13 residues. CDR1 is SGHAT and CDR2 is FQNNGV in the germline V gene. DNA of the CDR3: TGTGCCAGCAGCTTCTACATCGCCTACGAGCAGTACTTC. Translating it yields CASSFYIAYEQYF.

In this sample, this clonotype turned up once. Given a much more abundant clone one base away, this may be a read error. This chain uses TRBV7-2 with TRBJ2-1, with 7 bases matching TRBD2. The germline V gene encodes CDR1 SGHTA and CDR2 FQGNSA. The CDR3 loop spans 15 amino acids. The CDR3 nucleotides are TGTGCCAGCAGCCCCGGACTAGACTCCTACAATGAGCTGTTCTTC. Translated, it gives CASSPGLDSYNELFF.